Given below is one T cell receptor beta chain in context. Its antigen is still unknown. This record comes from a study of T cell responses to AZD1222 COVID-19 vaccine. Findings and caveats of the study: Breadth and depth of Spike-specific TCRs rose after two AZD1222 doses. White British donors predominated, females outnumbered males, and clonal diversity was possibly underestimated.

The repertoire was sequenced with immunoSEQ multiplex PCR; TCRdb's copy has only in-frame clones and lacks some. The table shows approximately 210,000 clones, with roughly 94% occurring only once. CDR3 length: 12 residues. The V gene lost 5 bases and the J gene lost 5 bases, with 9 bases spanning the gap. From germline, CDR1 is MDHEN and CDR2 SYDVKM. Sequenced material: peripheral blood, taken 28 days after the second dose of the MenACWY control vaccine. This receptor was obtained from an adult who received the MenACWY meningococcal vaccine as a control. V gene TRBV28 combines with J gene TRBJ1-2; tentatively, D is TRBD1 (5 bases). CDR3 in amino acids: CASSKAGYGYTF. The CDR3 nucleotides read TGTGCCAGCAGTAAAGCAGGGTATGGCTACACCTTC.